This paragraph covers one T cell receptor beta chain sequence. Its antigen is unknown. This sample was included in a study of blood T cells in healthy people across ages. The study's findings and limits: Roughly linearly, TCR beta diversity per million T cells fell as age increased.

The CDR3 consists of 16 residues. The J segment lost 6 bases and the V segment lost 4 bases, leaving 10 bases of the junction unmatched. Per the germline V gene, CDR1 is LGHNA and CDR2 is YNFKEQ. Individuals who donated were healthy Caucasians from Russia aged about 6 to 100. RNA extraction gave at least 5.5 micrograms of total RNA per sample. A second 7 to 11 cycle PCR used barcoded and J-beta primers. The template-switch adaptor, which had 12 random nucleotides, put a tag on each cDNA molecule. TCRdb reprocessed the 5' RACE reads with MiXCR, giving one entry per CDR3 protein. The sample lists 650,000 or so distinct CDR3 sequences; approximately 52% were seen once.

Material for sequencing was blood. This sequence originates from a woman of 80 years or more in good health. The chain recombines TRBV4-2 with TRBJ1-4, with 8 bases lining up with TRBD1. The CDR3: CASSRFVGTGDEKLFF. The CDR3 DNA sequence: TGTGCCAGCAGCCGTTTCGTTGGGACAGGCGATGAAAAACTGTTTTTT.